This T cell receptor beta chain was sequenced in a study of CD8+ T cells in alopecia areata. About the research overall: It was oral tofacitinib, at 5 to 10 mg twice daily, that treated patients received.

Extracted RNA was reverse transcribed, and the resulting cDNA served as sequencing template. TCRdb's copy holds only in-frame clones and misses some; the assay was immunoSEQ multiplex PCR. Of 140,000 to 150,000 clones listed, roughly 52% are singletons. Treatment meaning: oral pan-JAK inhibitor, 5-10 mg twice daily. It was from PBMCs that CD4+ and CD8+ T cells were sorted. Study-wide points: Lesional scalp, especially alopecia totalis/universalis, showed higher clonality than normal scalp.

On this clone: Its antigen is still unknown.

CDR3 length: 16 amino acids. CDR1 MGHRA and CDR2 YSYEKL come from the germline V gene. V was clipped by 0 bases and J by 14 bases; unmatched bases: 8. The V call is TRBV4-1, the J call TRBJ2-1; 15 positions agree with TRBD2. The source is a human donor with alopecia areata. The sequences come from CD8+ T cells sorted from blood, collected at week 4, from a patient treated with tofacitinib. The CDR3 DNA reads TGCGCCAGCAGCCAAGACCGCGGGACTAGCGGGGGGACAAAGTTCTTC. Translating it yields CASSQDRGTSGGTKFF.